Following are 6 T cell receptor beta chains from one sample sequenced in a study of cytomegalovirus exposure and HLA in healthy donors (dated by TCRdb to about 2017). Libraries were constructed by the immunoSEQ multiplex PCR assay. The immuneACCESS repertoire file appears here via TCRdb, limited to in-frame rearrangements. These files lack a portion of the clones; in checked studies, under half of the deficit traces to unresolved V genes, and the cause of the others is not known. Counted in this sample were under 200,000 clones; about 81% of them appeared once. 0.95% to 1.5% of the sample comes from the top ten. Sequencing input: PBMCs. The source of these receptors is a woman in her thirties in good health and CMV-seronegative.

This rearrangement joins TRBV5-1 to TRBJ2-3, with TRBD2 matching over 10 bases. The CDR3 covers 15 residues. The junction had 7 bases not matched to a gene; V was cut back by 4 bases and J by 5 bases. The germline CDR1 and CDR2 sequences are SGHRS and YFSETQ. CDR3 DNA sequence: TGCGCCAGCAGCCTCTGGACTAGCGGTGGAGATACGCAGTATTTT. It is translated as CASSLWTSGGDTQYF. Full variable domain (missing parts from reference TRBV5-1 and TRBJ2-3): KAGVTQTPRYLIKTRGQQVTLSCSPISGHRSVSWYQQTPGQGLQFLFEYFSETQRNKGNFPGRFSGRQFSNSRSEMNVSTLELGDSALYLCASSLWTSGGDTQYFGPGTRLTVL.

This clone appeared a few times. The chain couples TRBV28 to TRBJ1-1; D is possibly TRBD1 (5 bases). Germline V lookup: CDR1 MDHEN, CDR2 SYDVKM. The CDR3 consists of 12 residues. Trimming stripped 4 bases from V and 4 bases from J, with 7 bases between. The CDR3 here is CASSWGGTEAFF. The CDR3 DNA reads as TGTGCCAGCAGTTGGGGCGGCACTGAAGCTTTCTTT.

This clone occurred once. This chain uses TRBV6-6 with TRBJ1-2; TRBD1 aligns across 8 bases. The CDR3 has 16 amino acids. Trimming took 2 bases from V and 4 from J; bases not matched to a gene: 9. Germline V gene lookup returns CDR1 MNHNY and CDR2 SVGAGI (reference sequence). The CDR3, as DNA: TGTGCCAGCAGTTACCCGGGACAGGCCCAGCCCTATGGCTACACCTTC. Amino acid sequence: CASSYPGQAQPYGYTF.

The chain uses TRBV5-1 and TRBJ2-7; 12 bases line up with TRBD2. The germline CDR1 and CDR2 sequences are SGHRS and YFSETQ. Losses at the gene ends were 4 bases for V and 6 bases for J; bases not matched to a gene: 8. The CDR3 totals 15 residues. DNA for the CDR3: TGCGCCAGCAGCAGCCGGACTAGCGGGGAAGCCGAGCAGTACTTC. Encoded protein: CASSSRTSGEAEQYF.

The rearrangement links TRBV11-3 to TRBJ2-3; D remains ambiguous. Germline lookup yields CDR1 SGHNT and CDR2 YENEEA. The length of the CDR3 is 13 residues. Trimming cost V 0 bases and J 4 bases, with 5 bases left between them. CDR3 protein: CASSLDHSDTQYF. CDR3 DNA sequence: TGTGCCAGCAGCTTAGACCATTCAGATACGCAGTATTTT.

The chain couples TRBV5-1 to TRBJ1-4, with D hard to call. The CDR3 loop spans 13 amino acids. Germline lookup yields CDR1 SGHRS and CDR2 YFSETQ. V shed 0 bases and J shed 5 bases, with 5 bases lying between them. CDR3 nucleotide sequence: TGCGCCAGCAGCTTGGGACTAAATGAAAAACTGTTTTTT. Translating it yields CASSLGLNEKLFF.